This is a list of T cell receptor beta chains from one sample in a study of blood T cells in healthy people across ages. TCRdb fed the 5' RACE reads into MiXCR, producing one record per CDR3 protein. The table lists about 1.8 million distinct CDR3 sequences, approximately 50% of them singletons. Sequenced material: blood. The source is a woman aged 40 to 50 in good health. Each CDR3 is given with its conserved first and last residue. A D gene is named only where the DNA matches it firmly. Only part of the rows carry a size: once, few, many, or a class if the clone is expanded.

V	size	J	D	CDR3	DNA
TRBV28	NA	TRBJ2-5	NA	CASRTRTAGGQETQYF	TGTGCCAGCAGGACAAGGACAGCTGGGGGTCAAGAGACCCAGTACTTC
TRBV28	NA	TRBJ2-5	NA	CASSPPQGRLWVKQETQYF	TGTGCCAGCAGTCCCCCCCAAGGGCGTCTCTGGGTAAAACAAGAGACCCAGTACTTC
TRBV12-3/TRBV12-4	NA	TRBJ2-1	TRBD2	CAGRAGGYNEQFF	TGTGCCGGCAGAGCGGGGGGATACAATGAGCAGTTCTTC
TRBV28	NA	TRBJ2-1	NA	CASSRDGNSYNEQFF	TGTGCCAGCAGCCGGGACGGGAACTCCTACAATGAGCAGTTCTTC
TRBV6-5	NA	TRBJ2-1	NA	CASSSSPGPYNEQFF	TGTGCCAGCAGTTCCAGTCCGGGCCCCTACAATGAGCAGTTCTTC
TRBV27	NA	TRBJ2-3	NA	CASTGDRTDTQYF	TGTGCCAGCACAGGGGACCGCACAGATACGCAGTATTTT
TRBV28	NA	TRBJ2-7	TRBD1	CASSQPTGAPSYEQYF	TGTGCCAGCAGTCAACCTACAGGGGCCCCCTCCTACGAGCAGTACTTC
TRBV29-1	many	TRBJ2-5	TRBD2	CSVVGGRDQETQYF	TGCAGCGTCGTCGGCGGGAGGGACCAAGAGACCCAGTACTTC
TRBV6-5	NA	TRBJ2-1	TRBD2	CASSLTLAGGQGGNEQFF	TGTGCCAGCAGTTTAACGTTAGCGGGGGGGCAAGGTGGCAATGAGCAGTTCTTC
TRBV20-1	once	TRBJ1-2	NA	CSAPTSYGYTF	TGCAGTGCTCCAACATCCTATGGCTACACCTTC
TRBV7-2	many	TRBJ2-5	TRBD2	CASSVSGGGETQYF	TGTGCCAGCAGCGTTAGCGGGGGGGGTGAGACCCAGTACTTC
TRBV6-5	NA	TRBJ2-7	TRBD1	CASSFRQGPSYEQYF	TGTGCCAGCAGTTTCCGACAGGGACCCTCCTACGAGCAGTACTTC
TRBV29-1	few	TRBJ2-7	NA	CSVVGVTFEQYF	TGCAGCGTTGTAGGGGTAACGTTCGAGCAGTACTTC
TRBV12-3/TRBV12-4	once	TRBJ2-3	NA	CASTIAVGGTDTQYF	TGTGCCAGCACCATAGCGGTTGGGGGCACAGATACGCAGTATTTT
TRBV7-2	many	TRBJ2-7	NA	CASSLVGTYEQYF	TGTGCCAGCAGCTTAGTCGGGACCTACGAGCAGTACTTC
TRBV20-1	NA	TRBJ2-3	NA	CSARGRTEYF	TGCAGTGCTAGAGGCCGGACTGAGTATTTT
TRBV5-1	NA	TRBJ2-3	TRBD2	CASSRTAGASTDTQYF	TGCGCCAGCAGCCGGACAGCGGGGGCGAGCACAGATACGCAGTATTTT
TRBV7-8	NA	TRBJ2-1	NA	CASSPGGYSNEQFF	TGTGCCAGCAGCCCTGGGGGGTATTCCAATGAGCAGTTCTTC
TRBV11-2	few	TRBJ2-7	NA	CASSLDPGQGGSYEQYF	TGTGCCAGCAGCTTAGATCCAGGTCAGGGAGGCTCCTACGAGCAGTACTTC
TRBV3-1	NA	TRBJ1-3	NA	CASSQDDRALSGNTIYF	TGTGCCAGCAGCCAAGATGATCGGGCCCTCTCTGGAAACACCATATATTTT
TRBV5-1	NA	TRBJ2-1	TRBD2	CASSFVAGGRYNEQFF	TGCGCCAGCAGCTTTGTAGCGGGGGGCCGATACAATGAGCAGTTCTTC
TRBV9	few	TRBJ2-7	TRBD2	CASSGLGAGGYEQYF	TGTGCCAGCAGCGGCCTAGGAGCGGGGGGCTACGAGCAGTACTTC
TRBV20-1	NA	TRBJ2-7	TRBD1	CSARDPSRGTYEQYF	TGCAGTGCTAGAGATCCATCCAGGGGGACCTACGAGCAGTACTTC
TRBV29-1	few	TRBJ2-4	NA	CGGGQAKNIQYF	TGCGGAGGTGGACAGGCCAAAAACATTCAGTACTTC
TRBV20-1	few	TRBJ1-6	NA	CSARLGQGLHF	TGCAGTGCTAGACTAGGGCAGGGGCTCCACTTT
TRBV6-2/TRBV6-3	few	TRBJ2-6	NA	CASTDGGSGANVLTF	TGTGCCAGCACCGACGGGGGCTCTGGGGCCAACGTCCTGACTTTC
TRBV10-3	NA	TRBJ2-7	TRBD1	CAISEGNRGNEQYF	TGTGCCATCAGTGAGGGGAACAGGGGAAACGAGCAGTACTTC
TRBV18	few	TRBJ1-2	TRBD1	CASSNRQGNGYTF	TGTGCCAGCTCAAACAGACAGGGGAATGGCTACACCTTC
TRBV6-5	few	TRBJ2-7	NA	CASRTTGSTNEQYF	TGTGCCAGCAGGACAACAGGATCCACTAACGAGCAGTACTTC
TRBV10-3	NA	TRBJ1-5	NA	CAISESGGANHLNNQPQHF	TGTGCCATCAGTGAGTCGGGGGGCGCGAACCATTTAAACAATCAGCCCCAGCATTTT
TRBV20-1	few	TRBJ2-6	NA	CSAKGGKAGANVLTF	TGCAGTGCTAAAGGAGGGAAGGCTGGGGCCAACGTCCTGACTTTC
TRBV20-1	few	TRBJ2-5	NA	CSALEWQPQETQYF	TGCAGTGCGCTAGAGTGGCAGCCCCAAGAGACCCAGTACTTC
TRBV12-5	NA	TRBJ2-5	NA	CASAMGAEETQYF	TGTGCTAGTGCCATGGGGGCAGAAGAGACCCAGTACTTC
TRBV20-1	NA	TRBJ2-7	TRBD1	CSAIPGTAHSPYEQYF	TGCAGTGCTATTCCCGGGACAGCACACAGCCCCTACGAGCAGTACTTC
TRBV27	few	TRBJ2-7	NA	CASSTTKNVYEQYF	TGTGCCAGCAGTACGACAAAAAACGTGTACGAGCAGTACTTC
TRBV5-1	NA	TRBJ2-1	TRBD1	CASSVGQSYNEQFF	TGCGCCAGCAGCGTGGGACAGAGTTACAATGAGCAGTTCTTC
TRBV6-6	once	TRBJ1-5	NA	CASSYGQTNQPQHF	TGTGCCAGCAGTTACGGTCAGACTAATCAGCCCCAGCATTTT
TRBV7-6	NA	TRBJ2-5	NA	CASSSQPRIGETQYF	TGTGCCAGCAGCTCCCAGCCCCGGATAGGGGAGACCCAGTACTTC
TRBV11-2	NA	TRBJ2-7	NA	CASSLVSGGVGEQYF	TGTGCCAGCAGCTTAGTTAGCGGAGGGGTAGGTGAGCAGTACTTC
TRBV6-1	few	TRBJ2-4	TRBD1	CASSPGTGKLAKNIQYF	TGTGCCAGCAGTCCCGGGACAGGGAAATTGGCCAAAAACATTCAGTACTTC
TRBV6-1	NA	TRBJ2-7	NA	CAGSERWYLGEQYF	TGTGCCGGCAGTGAAAGGTGGTACCTGGGGGAGCAGTACTTC
TRBV7-2	few	TRBJ1-2	NA	CASSPPGWGGYTF	TGTGCCAGCAGCCCCCCGGGGTGGGGGGGCTACACCTTC
TRBV20-1	NA	TRBJ2-5	NA	CSARQAQIQETQYF	TGCAGTGCTAGACAGGCCCAAATCCAAGAGACCCAGTACTTC
TRBV28	NA	TRBJ2-4	NA	CASSPRVSKNIQYF	TGTGCCAGCAGCCCCAGGGTATCCAAAAACATTCAGTACTTC
TRBV24-1	many	TRBJ2-1	NA	CATSDPGGLSYNEQFF	TGTGCCACCAGTGATCCAGGGGGACTCTCCTACAATGAGCAGTTCTTC
TRBV5-1	NA	TRBJ2-5	NA	CASSLGVGRVAPQETQYF	TGCGCCAGCAGCTTGGGAGTAGGGCGGGTAGCCCCCCAAGAGACCCAGTACTTC
TRBV28	few	TRBJ2-7	NA	CASRNGGASSYEQYF	TGTGCCAGCCGGAATGGGGGCGCGAGCTCCTACGAGCAGTACTTC
TRBV27	few	TRBJ2-1	TRBD1	CASSPSRGDRAHEQFF	TGTGCCAGCAGCCCATCCCGGGGGGACAGGGCTCATGAGCAGTTCTTC